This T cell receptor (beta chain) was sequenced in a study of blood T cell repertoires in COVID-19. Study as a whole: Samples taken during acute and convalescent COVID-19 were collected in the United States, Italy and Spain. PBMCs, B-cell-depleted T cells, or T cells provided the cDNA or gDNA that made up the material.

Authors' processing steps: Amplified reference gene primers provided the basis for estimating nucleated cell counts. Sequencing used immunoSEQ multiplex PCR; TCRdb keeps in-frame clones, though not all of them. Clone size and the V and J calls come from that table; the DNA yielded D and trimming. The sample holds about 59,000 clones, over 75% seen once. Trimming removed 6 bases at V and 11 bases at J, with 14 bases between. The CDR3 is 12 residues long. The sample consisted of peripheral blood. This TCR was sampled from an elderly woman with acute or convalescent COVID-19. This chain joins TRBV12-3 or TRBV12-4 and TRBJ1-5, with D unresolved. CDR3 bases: TGTGCCAGCAGGACTGCAGGAGGCTCCCAGCATTTT. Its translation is CASRTAGGSQHF.